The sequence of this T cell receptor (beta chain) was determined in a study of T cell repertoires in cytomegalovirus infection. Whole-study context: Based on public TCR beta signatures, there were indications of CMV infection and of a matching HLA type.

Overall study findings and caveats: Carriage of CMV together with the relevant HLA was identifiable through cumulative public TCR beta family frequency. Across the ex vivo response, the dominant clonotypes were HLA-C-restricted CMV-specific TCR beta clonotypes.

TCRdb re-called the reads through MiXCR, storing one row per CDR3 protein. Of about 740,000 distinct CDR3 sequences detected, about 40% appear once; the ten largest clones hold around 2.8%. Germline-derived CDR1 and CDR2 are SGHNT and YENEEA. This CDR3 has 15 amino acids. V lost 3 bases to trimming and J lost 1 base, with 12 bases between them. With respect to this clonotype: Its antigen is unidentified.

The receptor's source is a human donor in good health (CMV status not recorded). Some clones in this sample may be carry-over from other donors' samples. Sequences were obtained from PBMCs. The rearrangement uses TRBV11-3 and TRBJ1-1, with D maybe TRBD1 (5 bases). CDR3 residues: CASSFGEGTNTEAFF. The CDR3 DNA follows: TGTGCCAGCAGCTTCGGGGAGGGGACGAACACTGAAGCTTTCTTT.